This passage covers 25 T cell receptor beta chains from one sample sequenced in a study of shared clonotypes between healthy human individuals. Libraries were prepared by immunoSEQ multiplex PCR; TCRdb keeps only in-frame clonotypes and omits some of them. The table lists roughly 2,000,000 clones, 93% of them singletons. Terminally differentiated effector memory CD45RA+ cells were excluded by CCR7 positive selection of CD45RO-negative cells. What was sequenced was naive CD8+ T cells from PBMCs. These receptor sequences come from a man aged 18 to 29 in good health. Some clones in this sample may be carry-over from other donors' samples.

Worth noting for this clone: Other DNA sequences in the sample encode the same CDR3. The chain joins TRBV5-6 to TRBJ1-5, with D possibly TRBD1 on 5 matching bases. This CDR3 comprises 13 residues. V lost 4 bases and J 3 bases, leaving 8 bases between the germline ends. From germline, CDR1 is SGHDT and CDR2 YYEEEE. CDR3 loop: CASSPGINQPQHF. In nucleotides, the CDR3 is TGTGCCAGCAGCCCAGGGATCAATCAGCCCCAGCATTTT.

Points on this clone: The same CDR3 is also encoded by other DNA sequences in this sample. The V call is TRBV28, the J call TRBJ2-3; D is unresolved. The CDR3 is made up of 11 amino acids. The germline V gene has CDR1 MDHEN and CDR2 SYDVKM. V was trimmed by 7 bases and J by 3 bases, leaving 5 bases between them. The CDR3 bases are TGTGCCAGCACAGCAACAGATACGCAGTATTTT. It encodes CASTATDTQYF.

The chain links TRBV27 to TRBJ2-7, with D tentatively TRBD1 (6 bases). The CDR3 totals 16 residues. Trimming cost V 2 bases and J 5 bases, with 19 bases left between them. Germline assignment: CDR1 MNHEY and CDR2 SMNVEV (reference sequence). The CDR3 DNA sequence: TGTGCCAGCAGTTTAATGGGGGTAACAGGGCCTCACGAGCAGTACTTC. As protein: CASSLMGVTGPHEQYF.

The gene calls are TRBV27 and TRBJ1-2; D gene unclear. This CDR3 has 12 residues. Per the germline V gene, CDR1 is MNHEY and CDR2 is SMNVEV (reference sequence). The V gene lost 3 bases and the J gene lost 7 bases, with 9 bases spanning the gap. The CDR3, as DNA: TGTGCCAGCAGTTTGAGGGCTACTGGCTACACCTTC. Protein product: CASSLRATGYTF.

This chain joins TRBV9 and TRBJ1-2, with D maybe TRBD1 (6 bases). CDR3 length: 16 amino acids. Deletions cut 3 bases from V and 3 bases from J, with 18 bases between. The germline V gene has CDR1 SGDLS and CDR2 YYNGEE. Here the CDR3 DNA reads TGTGCCAGCAGCGCCCCCCACGACAGGAGGGACTATGGCTACACCTTC. Translated: CASSAPHDRRDYGYTF.

The V gene is TRBV7-2, the J gene TRBJ1-5; D gene unclear. The V end lost 1 base, the J end lost 1 base, and 11 bases lay between the germline ends. The CDR3 is 16 amino acids. The germline V gene encodes CDR1 SGHTA and CDR2 FQGNSA. The CDR3 loop reads CASSLGPGLSNQPQHF. The CDR3 bases are TGTGCCAGCAGCTTAGGGCCCGGGTTGAGCAATCAGCCCCAGCATTTT.

J is TRBJ2-4 and V is TRBV27, with 8 bases that match TRBD2. V shed 6 bases and J 5 bases; nucleotides not matched to a gene: 6. The CDR3 sequence is 14 residues long. Per the germline V gene, CDR1 is MNHEY and CDR2 is SMNVEV (reference sequence). The DNA for the CDR3 is TGTGCCAGCAGACTTCTAGCGGGCCAAAACATTCAGTACTTC. It encodes CASRLLAGQNIQYF.

The CDR3 DNA is TGTGCCAGCCTAGGTAGGTCCTACGAGCAGTACTTC. Translation gives CASLGRSYEQYF. The chain uses TRBV28 and TRBJ2-7; D unresolved. This CDR3 is built from 12 residues. Looked up from germline, CDR1 is MDHEN and CDR2 is SYDVKM. Between the trimmed V and J ends, which lost 8 bases and 1 base, there was a span of 9 bases.

The rearrangement joins TRBV9 to TRBJ2-3; 11 bases line up with TRBD2. The CDR3 consists of 14 residues. The V gene's germline CDR1 is SGDLS and CDR2 YYNGEE. Trimming removed 0 bases from V and 10 bases from J; junction bases left unmatched: 4. For the CDR3, the DNA is TGTGCCAGCAGCGTAGGTGTTAGCGGGAGGGCGCAGTATTTT. Its translation: CASSVGVSGRAQYF. The variable domain in full, completed from reference TRBV9 and TRBJ2-3, reads DSGVTQTPKHLITATGQRVTLRCSPRSGDLSVYWYQQSLDQGLQFLIQYYNGEERAKGNILERFSAQQFPDLHSELNLSSLELGDSALYFCASSVGVSGRAQYFGPGTRLTVL.

The chain employs TRBV6-1 and TRBJ2-7; tentatively, D is TRBD2 (5 bases). V was trimmed by 6 bases and J by 3 bases, leaving 12 bases between them. The CDR3 extends over 13 amino acids. The germline CDR1 and CDR2 sequences are MNHNS and SASEGT. The CDR3 nucleotides are TGTGCCAGCAGGGAGGACGGGCACTACGAGCAGTACTTC. It is translated as CASREDGHYEQYF.

The chain joins TRBV30 to TRBJ2-3, with D hard to call. V lost 5 bases and J lost 4, with 7 bases in between. The CDR3 consists of 11 residues. The V gene's germline CDR1 is GTSNPN and CDR2 SVGIG (reference sequence). This chain's CDR3 is CAWLIADTQYF. DNA for the CDR3: TGTGCCTGGCTCATTGCAGATACGCAGTATTTT. Together with reference TRBV30 and TRBJ2-3, the CDR3 gives the full variable domain: SQTIHQWPATLVQPVGSPLSLECTVEGTSNPNLYWYRQAAGRGLQLLFYSVGIGQISSEVPQNLSASRPQDRQFILSSKKLLLSDSGFYLCAWLIADTQYFGPGTRLTVL.

V usage is TRBV5-1 and J usage is TRBJ2-5; D remains ambiguous. Germline CDR1 SGHRS, CDR2 YFSETQ. CDR3 size: 13 residues. V dropped 4 bases and J dropped 7 bases, with 14 bases sitting between them. The CDR3 DNA reads TGCGCCAGCAGCCCGGAGTTGGTCGGGACCCAGTACTTC. Protein product: CASSPELVGTQYF.

The V and J genes are TRBV6-5 and TRBJ2-3; 8 bases align to TRBD2. Looked up from germline, CDR1 is MNHEY and CDR2 is SVGAGI. The CDR3 is 15 amino acids. J was trimmed by 5 bases and V by 5 bases; bases with no gene match: 9. CDR3 in amino acids: CASSNSGSRVDTQYF. The CDR3 region has the DNA TGTGCCAGCAGTAACAGCGGGAGTCGGGTAGATACGCAGTATTTT.

This clone came up once. The rearrangement uses TRBV12-2 and TRBJ2-1; the DNA was not used to check the table's D call, TRBD2. TRBV12-2 is termed a pseudogene. There are 20 residues in the CDR3. CDR3 nucleotides: TGTGCAAGTCGCTTAGTACGCTATGGGCGGGAGGGACCCACCTACAATGAGCAGTTCTTC. Its translation: CASRLVRYGREGPTYNEQFF.

V gene TRBV29-1 combines with J gene TRBJ2-7; D is tentatively TRBD1 or TRBD2 (5 bases each). The CDR3 is 13 amino acids. The V gene lost 1 base and the J gene lost 7 bases, with 14 bases spanning the gap. Germline CDR1 and CDR2: SQVTM and ANQGSEA. The CDR3 nucleotides are TGCAGCGTTGAAGGCCCTATATGGGGGGAGCAGTACTTC. It encodes CSVEGPIWGEQYF.

This clone was observed a single time. This chain connects TRBV7-9 to TRBJ2-1, with D maybe TRBD2 (6 bases). The germline V and J ends were trimmed by 5 bases and 0 bases, with 14 bases remaining between them. Germline assignment: CDR1 SEHNR and CDR2 FQNEAQ (reference sequence). This CDR3 contains 16 residues. The CDR3 protein is CASSGEGRSSYNEQFF. The CDR3 DNA reads TGTGCCAGCAGCGGAGAAGGGAGGAGCTCCTACAATGAGCAGTTCTTC.

The V gene is TRBV11-2, the J gene TRBJ2-3; D is possibly TRBD2 (6 bases). The CDR3 sequence is 18 residues long. CDR1 is SGHAT, CDR2 FQNNGV, per germline. The V end lost 7 bases, the J end lost 2 bases, and 25 bases lay between the germline ends. CDR3: CASTPRVGSGTYTDTQYF. The CDR3 DNA reads as TGTGCCAGCACCCCGCGGGTGGGTAGCGGAACTTACACAGATACGCAGTATTTT.

The chain recombines TRBV19 with TRBJ1-4, with 8 bases that match TRBD1. V shed 3 bases, J shed 5 bases, and the junction held 5 bases outside the gene matches. The CDR3 consists of 15 residues. Germline V CDR1 and CDR2: LNHDA, SQIVND (reference sequence). In DNA, the CDR3 is TGTGCCAGTAGTATTGGGACAGGACCAAATGAAAAACTGTTTTTT. Translation gives CASSIGTGPNEKLFF.

The chain combines TRBV2 with TRBJ1-3, with 7 bases lining up with TRBD1. The CDR3 length is 14 residues. Germline CDR1 SNHLY, CDR2 FYNNEI. V trimming: 6 bases; J trimming: 4 bases; junction bases outside the gene matches: 6. This chain's CDR3 is CASRKTGKGNTIYF. The DNA for the CDR3 is TGTGCCAGCAGAAAGACAGGGAAAGGAAACACCATATATTTT.

The count of this clone is one. The V and J genes are TRBV28 and TRBJ1-6; perhaps TRBD1 as D (6 bases). The CDR3 length is 17 residues. Per germline, CDR1 MDHEN and CDR2 SYDVKM. The V gene lost 11 bases and the J gene lost 0 bases, with 20 bases spanning the gap. This CDR3 reads CAARYRTASSYNSPLHF. DNA for the CDR3: TGTGCCGCTAGATATCGGACAGCGAGCTCCTATAATTCACCCCTCCACTTT. The complete variable domain, with remaining parts taken from reference TRBV28 and TRBJ1-6, reads DVKVTQSSRYLVKRTGEKVFLECVQDMDHENMFWYRQDPGLGLRLIYFSYDVKMKEKGDIPEGYSVSREKKERFSLILESASTNQTSMYLCAARYRTASSYNSPLHFGNGTRLTVT.

The chain links TRBV5-6 to TRBJ2-5; 7 bases line up with TRBD1. CDR1 SGHDT and CDR2 YYEEEE come from the germline V gene. Unmatched junction bases numbered 10, after V lost 0 bases and J lost 2 bases. CDR3 length: 17 amino acids. CDR3 nucleotide sequence: TGTGCCAGCAGCTTGGAGCTCAGGGACAGCCTTCAAGAGACCCAGTACTTC. Translation: CASSLELRDSLQETQYF.

The chain carries TRBV27 and TRBJ2-7; 7 bases line up with TRBD1. Germline V gene lookup returns CDR1 MNHEY and CDR2 SMNVEV (reference sequence). The CDR3 sequence is 14 residues long. The junction had 9 bases not matched to a gene; V was cut back by 8 bases and J by 2 bases. The chain's CDR3 is CASEGTDRTYEQYF. For the CDR3, the DNA is TGTGCCAGCGAAGGGACAGACCGCACCTACGAGCAGTACTTC.

The chain uses TRBV19 and TRBJ1-4, with D perhaps TRBD1 (6 bases). The germline V and J ends were trimmed by 3 bases and 2 bases, with 13 bases remaining between them. The CDR3 is made up of 16 amino acids. CDR1 and CDR2 (germline): LNHDA, SQIVND (reference sequence). The CDR3 region is CASSMDSLETNEKLFF. The CDR3 bases are TGTGCCAGTAGTATGGACAGCCTTGAGACTAATGAAAAACTGTTTTTT.

The rearrangement links TRBV7-9 to TRBJ2-7; 7 positions agree with TRBD2. This CDR3 region has 17 residues. CDR1 is SEHNR and CDR2 is FQNEAQ in the germline V gene (reference sequence). V dropped 1 base and J dropped 1; count of bases not matched to a gene: 10. In DNA, the CDR3 is TGTGCCAGCAGCTTAGTCTTCGGGCTAGCGGCTTCCTACGAGCAGTACTTC. Its translation is CASSLVFGLAASYEQYF.

With respect to this clone: The sample has other DNA sequences that encode this CDR3 too. V is TRBV19 and J is TRBJ2-7; 8 bases align to TRBD1. The CDR3 has 14 amino acids. V lost 3 bases and J lost 2; bases outside the gene matches: 3. Germline V gene sequence: CDR1 LNHDA, CDR2 SQIVND (reference sequence). CDR3 DNA sequence: TGTGCCAGTAGTATGGGCAGGGGGCCCTACGAGCAGTACTTC. It yields the protein CASSMGRGPYEQYF.